The entry that follows covers one T cell receptor (beta chain) sequence. Sequencing used immunoSEQ multiplex PCR; TCRdb keeps in-frame clones, though not all of them. The repertoire holds some 320,000 clones, with about 86% as singletons. This sample was taken from a study of Ad26.COV2.S vaccination and SARS-CoV-2 variants. Turning to the study itself: Enrolled in COV1001, the donor was in the Ad26.COV2.S trial arm, which received the vaccine.

With V trimmed by 1 base and J by 4 bases, 7 bases remained unmatched. This CDR3 region has 15 residues. Germline loops: CDR1 SGHDT, CDR2 YYEEEE. Treatment in this sample: around 19 received Ad26.COV2.S at low or high dose, single or two shots; about 5 received placebo; per-sample allocation not given. Repertoires come from day 63 after the first vaccine or placebo injection. The rearrangement joins TRBV5-6 to TRBJ1-1, with TRBD1 identical over 7 bases. The material sequenced was peripheral blood, taken in a trial of Ad26.COV2.S vaccine versus placebo. The source is a person between 18 and 60 years old who received the Ad26.COV2.S COVID-19 vaccine or a placebo. The CDR3 region has the DNA TGTGCCAGCAGCTTGAAGGCGACAGGGCCCACTGAAGCTTTCTTT. This sequence encodes CASSLKATGPTEAFF.